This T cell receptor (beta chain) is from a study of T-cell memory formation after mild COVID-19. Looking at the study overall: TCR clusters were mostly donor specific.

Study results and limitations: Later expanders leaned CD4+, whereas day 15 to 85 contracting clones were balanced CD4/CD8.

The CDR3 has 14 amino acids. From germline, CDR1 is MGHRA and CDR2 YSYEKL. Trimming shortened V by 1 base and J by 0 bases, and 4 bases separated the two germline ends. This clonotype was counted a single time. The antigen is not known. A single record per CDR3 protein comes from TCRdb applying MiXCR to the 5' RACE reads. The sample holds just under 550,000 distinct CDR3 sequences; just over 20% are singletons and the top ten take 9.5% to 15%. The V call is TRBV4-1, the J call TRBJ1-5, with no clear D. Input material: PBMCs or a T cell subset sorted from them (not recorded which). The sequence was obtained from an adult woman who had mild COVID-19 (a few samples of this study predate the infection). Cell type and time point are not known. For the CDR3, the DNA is TGCGCCAGCAGCCAAGTACCTAGCAATCAGCCCCAGCATTTT. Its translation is CASSQVPSNQPQHF.